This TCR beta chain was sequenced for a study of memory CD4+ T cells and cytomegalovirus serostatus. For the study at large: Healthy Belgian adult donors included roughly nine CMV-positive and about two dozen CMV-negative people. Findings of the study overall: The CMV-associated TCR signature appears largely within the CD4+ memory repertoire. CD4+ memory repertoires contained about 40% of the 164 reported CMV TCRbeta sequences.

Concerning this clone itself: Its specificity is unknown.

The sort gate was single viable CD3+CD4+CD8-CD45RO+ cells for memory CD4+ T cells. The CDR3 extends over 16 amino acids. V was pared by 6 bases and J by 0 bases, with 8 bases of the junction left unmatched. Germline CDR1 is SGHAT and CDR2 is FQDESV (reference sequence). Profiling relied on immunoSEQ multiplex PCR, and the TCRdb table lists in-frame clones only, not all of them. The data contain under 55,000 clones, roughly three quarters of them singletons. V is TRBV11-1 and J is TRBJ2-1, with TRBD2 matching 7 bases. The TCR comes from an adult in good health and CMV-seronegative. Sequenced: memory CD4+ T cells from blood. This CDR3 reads CASRESGTRSYNEQFF. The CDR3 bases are TGTGCCAGCAGAGAGAGCGGGACCCGCTCCTACAATGAGCAGTTCTTC.